This TCR beta chain was identified in a study of blood T cell repertoires in COVID-19. In the study overall: Whether acute or convalescent, the COVID-19 samples came from the United States, Italy and Spain. PBMCs, B-cell-depleted T cells, or T cells were the source of the cDNA or gDNA that made up the material.

As processed by the authors: Estimates of nucleated cell counts were drawn from the amplification of reference gene primers. TCRdb's table, derived via immunoSEQ multiplex PCR, lists solely in-frame clones and lacks some. That table gives V, J and clone size, and the DNA gave D and trimming. Of about 87,000 clones listed, approximately 82% are singletons. Trimming shortened V by 8 bases and J by 2 bases, and 10 bases separated the two germline ends. Germline lookup yields CDR1 ENHRY and CDR2 SYGVKD. This CDR3 region has 13 residues. The chain carries TRBV10-3 and TRBJ1-5; a possible D gene is TRBD1 (5 bases). The sequence derives from a woman aged 60-75 years with acute or convalescent COVID-19. Material: peripheral blood. DNA for the CDR3: TGTGCCATCGGCAGGGAAGGCAATCAGCCCCAGCATTTT. It translates to CAIGREGNQPQHF.